This T cell receptor (beta chain) appears in the sequencing data of a study of blood T cell repertoires in COVID-19. Study-wide context: Whether acute or convalescent, the COVID-19 samples came from the United States, Italy and Spain. The analysed material was cDNA or gDNA that came from T cells, B-cell-depleted T cells, or PBMCs.

A note on this clone: The CDR3 end shows no conserved phenylalanine or tryptophan, and so a read error is likely. The DNA is omitted, as the CDR3 cannot be located on it reliably, and the CDR3 follows TCRdb's listing.

Clones were sequenced by immunoSEQ multiplex PCR, and TCRdb holds only the in-frame ones, with some missing. In the table there are 190,000 or so clones, around nine tenths of which are singletons. Germline CDR1 reads SNHLY; CDR2 reads FYNNEI. The CDR3 is 14 residues long, counting both termini. The clonotype originates from a woman younger than 35 who had recovered from COVID-19. Input material: peripheral blood. The chain has TRBV2 and TRBJ1-2. CDR3 loop: CASSEGFLNRDWQV.